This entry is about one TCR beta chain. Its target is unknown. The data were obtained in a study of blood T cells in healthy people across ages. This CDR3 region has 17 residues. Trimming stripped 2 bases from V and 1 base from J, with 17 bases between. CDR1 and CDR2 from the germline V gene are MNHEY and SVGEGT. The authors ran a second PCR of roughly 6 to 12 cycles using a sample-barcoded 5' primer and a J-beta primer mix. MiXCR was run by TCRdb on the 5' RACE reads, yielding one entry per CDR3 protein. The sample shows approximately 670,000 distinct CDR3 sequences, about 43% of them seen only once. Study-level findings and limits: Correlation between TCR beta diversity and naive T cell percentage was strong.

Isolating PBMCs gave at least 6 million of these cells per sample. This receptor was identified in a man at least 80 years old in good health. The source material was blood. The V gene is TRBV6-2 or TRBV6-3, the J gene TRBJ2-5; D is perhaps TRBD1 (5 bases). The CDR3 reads CASSYHGPQAFQETQYF. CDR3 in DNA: TGTGCCAGCAGTTACCACGGTCCACAGGCTTTCCAAGAGACCCAGTACTTC.